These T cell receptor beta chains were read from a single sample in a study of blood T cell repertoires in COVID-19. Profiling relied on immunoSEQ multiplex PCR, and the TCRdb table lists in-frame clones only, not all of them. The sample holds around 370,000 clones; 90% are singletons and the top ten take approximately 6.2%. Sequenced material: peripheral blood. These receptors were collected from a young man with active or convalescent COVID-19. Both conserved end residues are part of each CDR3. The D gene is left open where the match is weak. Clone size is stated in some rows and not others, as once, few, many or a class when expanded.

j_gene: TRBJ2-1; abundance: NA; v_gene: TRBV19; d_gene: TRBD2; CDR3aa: CASSIGTSGALGEQFF; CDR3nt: TGTGCCAGTAGTATTGGTACTAGCGGGGCTTTAGGTGAGCAGTTCTTC
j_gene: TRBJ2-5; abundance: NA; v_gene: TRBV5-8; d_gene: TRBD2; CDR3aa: CASSSRLAGGAETQYF; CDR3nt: TGTGCCAGCAGCTCTAGACTAGCGGGGGGCGCGGAGACCCAGTACTTC
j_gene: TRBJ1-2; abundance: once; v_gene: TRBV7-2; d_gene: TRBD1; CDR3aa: CASSYHRDRAIHYRGYTF; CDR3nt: TGTGCCAGCAGCTATCACAGGGACAGGGCAATTCACTATCGGGGCTACACCTTC
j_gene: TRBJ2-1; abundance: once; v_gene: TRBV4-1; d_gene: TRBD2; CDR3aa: CASSQDLGKTSGRAHLRFF; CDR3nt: TGCGCCAGCAGCCAAGATCTCGGTAAGACTAGCGGGAGGGCCCACTTAAGGTTCTTC
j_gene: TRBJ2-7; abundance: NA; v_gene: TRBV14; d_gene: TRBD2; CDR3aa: CASSHPSGSEQYF; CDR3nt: TGTGCCAGCAGCCACCCTAGCGGGAGCGAGCAGTACTTC
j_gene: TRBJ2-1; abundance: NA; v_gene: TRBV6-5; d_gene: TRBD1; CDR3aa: CASSFGRDRAYNEQFF; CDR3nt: TGTGCCAGCAGTTTTGGACGGGACAGGGCGTACAATGAGCAGTTCTTC
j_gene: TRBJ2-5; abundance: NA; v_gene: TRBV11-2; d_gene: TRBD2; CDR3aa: CASRPRLAVQETQYF; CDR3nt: TGTGCCAGCAGACCAAGACTAGCGGTCCAAGAGACCCAGTACTTC
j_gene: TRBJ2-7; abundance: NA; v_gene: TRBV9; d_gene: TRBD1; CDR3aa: CASSPGPGQATYEQYF; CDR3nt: TGTGCCAGCAGCCCCGGACCGGGACAGGCGACCTACGAGCAGTACTTC
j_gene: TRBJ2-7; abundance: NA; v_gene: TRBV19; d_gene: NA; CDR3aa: CASSIAGSGTTYEQYF; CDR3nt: TGTGCCAGTAGTATAGCTGGTAGCGGTACGACCTACGAGCAGTACTTC
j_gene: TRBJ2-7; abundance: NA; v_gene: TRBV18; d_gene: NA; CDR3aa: CASSPQDSNSYEQYF; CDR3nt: TGTGCCAGCTCACCACAGGACAGCAACTCCTACGAGCAGTACTTC
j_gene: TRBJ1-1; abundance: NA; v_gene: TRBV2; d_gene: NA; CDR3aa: CASREPRGQNTEAFF; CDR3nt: TGTGCCAGCAGGGAACCCAGGGGTCAGAACACTGAAGCTTTCTTT
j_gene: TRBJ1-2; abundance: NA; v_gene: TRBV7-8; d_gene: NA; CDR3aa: CASSPRTVGYTF; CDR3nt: TGTGCCAGCAGCCCACGGACTGTTGGCTACACCTTC
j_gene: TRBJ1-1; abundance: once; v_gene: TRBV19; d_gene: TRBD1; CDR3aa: CASSLTGLDTEAFF; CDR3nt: TGTGCCAGTAGTCTGACAGGGCTTGACACTGAAGCTTTCTTT